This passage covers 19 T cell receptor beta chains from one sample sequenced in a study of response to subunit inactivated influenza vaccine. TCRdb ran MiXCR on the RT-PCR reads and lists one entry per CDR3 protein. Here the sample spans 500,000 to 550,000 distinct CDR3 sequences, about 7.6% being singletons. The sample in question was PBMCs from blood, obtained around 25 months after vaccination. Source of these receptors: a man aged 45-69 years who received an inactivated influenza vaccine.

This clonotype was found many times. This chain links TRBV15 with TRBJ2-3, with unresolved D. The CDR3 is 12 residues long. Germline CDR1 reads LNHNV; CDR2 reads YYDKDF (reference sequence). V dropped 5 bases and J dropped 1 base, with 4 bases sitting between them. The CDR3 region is CATSPGTDTQYF. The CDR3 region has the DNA TGTGCCACCAGCCCCGGCACAGATACGCAGTATTTT.

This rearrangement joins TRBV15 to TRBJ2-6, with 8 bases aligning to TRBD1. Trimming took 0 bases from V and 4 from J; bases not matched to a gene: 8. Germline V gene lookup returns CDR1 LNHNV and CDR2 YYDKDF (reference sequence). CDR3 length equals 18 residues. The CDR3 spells CATSRDFGGQGGANVLTF. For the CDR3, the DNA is TGTGCCACCAGCAGAGATTTCGGCGGACAGGGAGGGGCCAACGTCCTGACTTTC.

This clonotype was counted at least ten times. CDR3 coding DNA: TGTGCCAGCAGCCAGGGGGCGGGGGGCGCGAATCAGCCCCAGCATTTT. This encodes CASSQGAGGANQPQHF. V usage is TRBV4-2 and J usage is TRBJ1-5, with D tentatively TRBD1 (6 bases). Germline lookup yields CDR1 LGHNA and CDR2 YNFKEQ. The V end lost 3 bases, the J end lost 4 bases, and 16 bases lay between the germline ends. This CDR3 comprises 16 residues.

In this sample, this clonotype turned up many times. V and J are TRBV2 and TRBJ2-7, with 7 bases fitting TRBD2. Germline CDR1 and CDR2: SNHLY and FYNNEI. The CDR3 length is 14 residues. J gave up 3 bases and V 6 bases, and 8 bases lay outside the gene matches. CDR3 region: CASRPLAENYEQYF. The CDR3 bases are TGTGCCAGCAGGCCGCTAGCGGAAAACTACGAGCAGTACTTC. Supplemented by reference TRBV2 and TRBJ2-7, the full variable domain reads EPEVTQTPSHQVTQMGQEVILRCVPISNHLYFYWYRQILGQKVEFLVSFYNNEISEKSEIFDDQFSVERPDGSNFTLKIRSTKLEDSAMYFCASRPLAENYEQYFGPGTRLTVT.

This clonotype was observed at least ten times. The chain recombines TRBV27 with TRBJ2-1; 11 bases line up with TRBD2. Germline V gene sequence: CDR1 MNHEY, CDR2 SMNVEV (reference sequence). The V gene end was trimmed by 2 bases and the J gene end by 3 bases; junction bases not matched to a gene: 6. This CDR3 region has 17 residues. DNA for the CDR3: TGTGCCAGCAGTTTAGACTCTAGCGGGGGGTTCTACAATGAGCAGTTCTTC. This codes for CASSLDSSGGFYNEQFF.

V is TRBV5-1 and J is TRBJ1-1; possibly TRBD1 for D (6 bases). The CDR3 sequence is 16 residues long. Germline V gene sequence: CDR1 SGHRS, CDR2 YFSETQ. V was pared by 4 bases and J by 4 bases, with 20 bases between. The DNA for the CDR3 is TGCGCCAGCAGCCTACAGGGTATAGGGATGGGCACTGAAGCTTTCTTT. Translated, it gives CASSLQGIGMGTEAFF.

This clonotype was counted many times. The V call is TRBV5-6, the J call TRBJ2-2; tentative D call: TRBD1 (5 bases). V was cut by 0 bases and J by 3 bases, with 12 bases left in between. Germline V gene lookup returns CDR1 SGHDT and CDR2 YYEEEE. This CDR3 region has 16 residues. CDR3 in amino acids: CASSLGARADTGELFF. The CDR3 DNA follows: TGTGCCAGCAGCTTGGGAGCCAGGGCGGACACCGGGGAGCTGTTTTTT.

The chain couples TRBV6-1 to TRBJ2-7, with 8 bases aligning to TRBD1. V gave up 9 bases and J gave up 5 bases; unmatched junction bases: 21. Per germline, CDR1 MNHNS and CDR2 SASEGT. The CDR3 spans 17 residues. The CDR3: CASRGGQGAFYWDEQYF. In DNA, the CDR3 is TGTGCCAGTCGAGGAGGTCAGGGGGCTTTCTACTGGGACGAGCAGTACTTC.

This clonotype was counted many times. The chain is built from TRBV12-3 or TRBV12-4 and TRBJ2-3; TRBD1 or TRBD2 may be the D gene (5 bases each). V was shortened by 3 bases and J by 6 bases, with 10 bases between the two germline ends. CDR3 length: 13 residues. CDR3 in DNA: TGTGCCAGCAGTTTGGGGGTCCTTGATACGCAGTATTTT. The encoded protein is CASSLGVLDTQYF.

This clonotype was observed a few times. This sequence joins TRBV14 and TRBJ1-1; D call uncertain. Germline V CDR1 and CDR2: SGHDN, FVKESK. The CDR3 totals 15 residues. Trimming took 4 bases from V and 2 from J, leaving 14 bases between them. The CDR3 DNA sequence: TGTGCCAGCAGCCTCTTAGGAGGCTCAAACACTGAAGCTTTCTTT. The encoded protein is CASSLLGGSNTEAFF.

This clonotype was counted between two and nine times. CDR3 bases: TGCGCCAGCAGCCCCGGGACAGGGCGGATGTACACTGAAGCTTTCTTT. It yields the protein CASSPGTGRMYTEAFF. This chain links TRBV4-1 with TRBJ1-1; 9 positions agree with TRBD1. V was clipped by 4 bases and J by 3 bases; unmatched bases: 9. The CDR3 length is 16 residues. Germline values: CDR1 MGHRA, CDR2 YSYEKL.

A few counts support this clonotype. Here the CDR3 reads CSVGENYNSPLHF. CDR3 in DNA: TGCAGCGTTGGGGAAAACTATAATTCACCCCTCCACTTT. The rearrangement uses TRBV29-1 and TRBJ1-6; no clear D. Between the trimmed V and J ends, which lost 4 bases and 3 bases, there was a span of 7 bases. The CDR3 totals 13 residues. Germline CDR1 reads SQVTM; CDR2 reads ANQGSEA.

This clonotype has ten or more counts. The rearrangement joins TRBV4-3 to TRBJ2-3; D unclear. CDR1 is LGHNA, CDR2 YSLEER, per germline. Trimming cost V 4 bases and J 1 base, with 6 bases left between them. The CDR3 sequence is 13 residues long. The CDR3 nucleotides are TGCGCCAGCAGCCGGTTGCGCACAGATACGCAGTATTTT. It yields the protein CASSRLRTDTQYF.

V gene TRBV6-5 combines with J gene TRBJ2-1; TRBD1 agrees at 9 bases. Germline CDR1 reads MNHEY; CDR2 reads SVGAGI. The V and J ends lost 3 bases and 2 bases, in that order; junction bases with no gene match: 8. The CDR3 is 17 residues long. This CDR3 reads CASSYGTGKRTYNEQFF. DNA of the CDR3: TGTGCCAGCAGTTATGGGACAGGGAAGAGGACCTACAATGAGCAGTTCTTC.

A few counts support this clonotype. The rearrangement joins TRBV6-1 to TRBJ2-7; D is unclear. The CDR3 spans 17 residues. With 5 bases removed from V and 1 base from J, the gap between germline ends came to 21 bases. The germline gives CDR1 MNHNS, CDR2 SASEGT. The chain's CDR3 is CASSITAPKSSSYEQYF. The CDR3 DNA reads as TGTGCCAGCAGTATAACGGCACCAAAGAGCTCTTCCTACGAGCAGTACTTC.

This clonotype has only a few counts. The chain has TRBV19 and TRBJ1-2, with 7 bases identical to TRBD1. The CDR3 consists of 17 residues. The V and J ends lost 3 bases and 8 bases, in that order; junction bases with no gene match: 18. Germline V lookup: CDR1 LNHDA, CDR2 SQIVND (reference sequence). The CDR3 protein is CASSISPQNPDRTGYTF. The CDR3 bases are TGTGCCAGTAGTATCTCACCTCAAAATCCGGACAGGACCGGCTACACCTTC. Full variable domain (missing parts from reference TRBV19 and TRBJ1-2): DGGITQSPKYLFRKEGQNVTLSCEQNLNHDAMYWYRQDPGQGLRLIYYSQIVNDFQKGDIAEGYSVSREKKESFPLTVTSAQKNPTAFYLCASSISPQNPDRTGYTFGSGTRLTVV.

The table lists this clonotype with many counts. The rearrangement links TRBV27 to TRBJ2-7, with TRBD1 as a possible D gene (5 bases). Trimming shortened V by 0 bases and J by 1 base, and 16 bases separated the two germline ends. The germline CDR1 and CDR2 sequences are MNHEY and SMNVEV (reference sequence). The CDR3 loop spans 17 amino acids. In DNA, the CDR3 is TGTGCCAGCAGTTTATCGCCAACAGGAATGGGTTCCTACGAGCAGTACTTC. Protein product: CASSLSPTGMGSYEQYF.

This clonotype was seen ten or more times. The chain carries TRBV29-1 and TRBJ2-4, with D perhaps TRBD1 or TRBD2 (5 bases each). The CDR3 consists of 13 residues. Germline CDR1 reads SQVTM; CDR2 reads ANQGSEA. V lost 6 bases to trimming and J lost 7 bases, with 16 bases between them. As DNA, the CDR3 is TGCAGCGTAAACCCCACCGGGACGAACATTCAGTACTTC. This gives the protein CSVNPTGTNIQYF.

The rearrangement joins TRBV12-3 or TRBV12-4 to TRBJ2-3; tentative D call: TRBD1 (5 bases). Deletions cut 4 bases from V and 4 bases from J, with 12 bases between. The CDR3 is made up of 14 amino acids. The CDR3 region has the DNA TGTGCCAGCAGTTCGTACAGGTGGGCAGATACGCAGTATTTT. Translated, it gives CASSSYRWADTQYF.